Presented here are 13 T cell receptor beta chains from one specimen sequenced in a study of T cell responses to AZD1222 COVID-19 vaccine. The repertoire was sequenced with immunoSEQ multiplex PCR; TCRdb's copy has only in-frame clones and lacks some. The table shows 180,000 or so clones, with 75% to 90% occurring only once. This specimen was peripheral blood, taken 28 days after the second dose of the MenACWY control vaccine. The receptors were gathered from an adult who received the MenACWY meningococcal vaccine as a control.

The chain has TRBV15 and TRBJ2-3; D unresolved. With 1 base removed from V and 6 bases from J, the gap between germline ends came to 11 bases. The germline V gene has CDR1 LNHNV and CDR2 YYDKDF (reference sequence). CDR3 length: 14 residues. Written as DNA, the CDR3 is TGTGCCACCAGCAGAGGGTCCCTGGGGGATACGCAGTATTTT. This encodes CATSRGSLGDTQYF.

In this sample, this clone turned up once. This sequence joins TRBV10-3 and TRBJ1-1; D is ambiguous. V was clipped by 6 bases and J by 6 bases, with 17 bases between them. Germline CDR1 reads ENHRY; CDR2 reads SYGVKD. CDR3 length: 14 residues. The DNA of the CDR3 is TGTGCCATCAGACCACCATACGGGGAGGCTGAAGCTTTCTTT. Protein sequence: CAIRPPYGEAEAFF.

The gene calls are TRBV5-6 and TRBJ2-3; D not certain. This CDR3 spans 15 amino acids. Per the germline V gene, CDR1 is SGHDT and CDR2 is YYEEEE. V gave up 0 bases and J gave up 1 base, with 9 bases separating them. As DNA, the CDR3 is TGTGCCAGCAGCTTGGTGGTGATAGGCACAGATACGCAGTATTTT. Residues: CASSLVVIGTDTQYF.

This chain connects TRBV18 to TRBJ2-7, with 8 bases aligning to TRBD2. V gave up 3 bases and J gave up 0 bases; unmatched junction bases: 13. Germline V gene sequence: CDR1 KGHSH, CDR2 LQKENI. The CDR3 extends over 18 amino acids. CDR3 coding DNA: TGTGCCAGCTCACCCAGGGGATCCAGCGGGGGTGCCTCCTACGAGCAGTACTTC. Its protein is CASSPRGSSGGASYEQYF.

The CDR3 protein is CASSLELAGKQFF. The DNA for the CDR3 is TGTGCCAGCAGCTTGGAACTAGCGGGGAAGCAGTTCTTC. V and J are TRBV7-3 and TRBJ2-1; TRBD2 matches at 10 bases. After removal of 3 bases from V and 11 bases from J, the junction contained 4 bases not matched to a gene. The CDR3 is made up of 13 amino acids. Looked up from germline, CDR1 is SGHTA and CDR2 is FQGTGA. Combining the CDR3 with reference TRBV7-3 and TRBJ2-1 gives the whole variable domain GAGVSQTPSNKVTEKGKYVELRCDPISGHTALYWYRQSLGQGPEFLIYFQGTGAADDSGLPNDRFFAVRPEGSVSTLKIQRTERGDSAVYLCASSLELAGKQFFGPGTRLTVL.

V and J are TRBV5-1 and TRBJ2-1; D perhaps matches TRBD1 (6 bases). With 1 base removed from V and 1 base from J, the gap between germline ends came to 9 bases. The CDR3 totals 15 residues. Germline loops: CDR1 SGHRS, CDR2 YFSETQ. As DNA, the CDR3 is TGCGCCAGCAGCTTGACGGGGACATCCTACAATGAGCAGTTCTTC. It translates to CASSLTGTSYNEQFF. Based on the CDR3 plus reference TRBV5-1 and TRBJ2-1, the full variable domain is KAGVTQTPRYLIKTRGQQVTLSCSPISGHRSVSWYQQTPGQGLQFLFEYFSETQRNKGNFPGRFSGRQFSNSRSEMNVSTLELGDSALYLCASSLTGTSYNEQFFGPGTRLTVL.

This chain connects TRBV30 to TRBJ2-5, with TRBD1 matching 10 bases. The length of the CDR3 is 13 residues. With V trimmed by 5 bases and J by 5 bases, 5 bases remained unmatched. Germline V lookup: CDR1 GTSNPN, CDR2 SVGIG (reference sequence). CDR3: CAWGTGVLETQYF. The CDR3 nucleotides read TGTGCCTGGGGGACAGGGGTTTTGGAGACCCAGTACTTC.

The chain combines TRBV28 with TRBJ2-1, with a weak D call TRBD2 (5 bases). The CDR3 length is 15 residues. The germline gives CDR1 MDHEN, CDR2 SYDVKM. V lost 5 bases to trimming and J lost 5 bases, with 16 bases between them. CDR3 coding DNA: TGTGCCAGCAGTCCCGCGGGTAGGGTCCACAATGAGCAGTTCTTC. Amino acid sequence: CASSPAGRVHNEQFF.

At least ten counts were recorded for this clone. The junction shows a germline mismatch at one end, possibly a read error. The gene calls are TRBV30 and TRBJ2-7; 9 positions agree with TRBD2. Germline lookup yields CDR1 GTSNPN and CDR2 SVGIG (reference sequence). The CDR3 spans 12 residues. The CDR3 nucleotides read TGTGCCTGGAGTGTGGCTAGCGGGAAACTCTTCTTC. It yields the protein CAWSVASGKLFF.

This chain links TRBV28 with TRBJ2-2, with a tentative D call TRBD2 (5 bases). V gave up 2 bases and J gave up 5 bases, with 6 bases separating them. The CDR3 is made up of 13 amino acids. The V gene's germline CDR1 is MDHEN and CDR2 SYDVKM. The CDR3 DNA follows: TGTGCCAGCAGTTTACGGGGAACCGGGGAGCTGTTTTTT. Translation gives CASSLRGTGELFF.

This clone has only one observation. V usage is TRBV24-1 and J usage is TRBJ1-1; 7 nucleotides align to TRBD1. V shed 10 bases, J shed 3 bases, and the junction held 7 bases outside the gene matches. Germline assignment: CDR1 KGHDR and CDR2 SFDVKD. CDR3 size: 13 residues. CDR3 amino acids: CATSTDRDTEAFF. For the CDR3, the DNA is TGTGCCACTTCTACAGACAGGGACACTGAAGCTTTCTTT.

The chain has TRBV4-3 and TRBJ2-5, with D unresolved. This CDR3 region has 14 residues. Germline V CDR1 and CDR2: LGHNA, YSLEER. With 0 bases removed from V and 5 bases from J, the gap between germline ends came to 10 bases. This chain's CDR3 is CASSQDRHRETQYF. The CDR3 bases are TGCGCCAGCAGCCAAGATCGGCACCGGGAGACCCAGTACTTC.

The chain joins TRBV5-6 to TRBJ1-3; D remains ambiguous. CDR1 is SGHDT, CDR2 YYEEEE, per germline. The V and J ends lost 0 bases and 1 base respectively, with 5 bases between them. This CDR3 is 14 amino acids long. The CDR3 reads CASSLGASGNTIYF. In DNA form, the CDR3 reads TGTGCCAGCAGCTTGGGCGCATCTGGAAACACCATATATTTT. Combining the CDR3 with reference TRBV5-6 and TRBJ1-3 gives the whole variable domain DAGVTQSPTHLIKTRGQQVTLRCSPKSGHDTVSWYQQALGQGPQFIFQYYEEEERQRGNFPDRFSGHQFPNYSSELNVNALLLGDSALYLCASSLGASGNTIYFGEGSWLTVV.